A single sample gave rise to the 23 T cell receptor beta chains below, sequenced in a study of blood T cell dynamics during melanoma immunotherapy. The protocol was immunoSEQ multiplex PCR, while the TCRdb copy is restricted to in-frame clones and leaves out a portion. The data hold 15,000 to 20,000 clones, with roughly 84% observed a single time. Time point: pre-treatment baseline. The starting material was blood, obtained from a patient treated with checkpoint blockade. Source of these receptors: a human donor with melanoma.

The chain uses TRBV29-1 and TRBJ2-1, with 8 bases fitting TRBD2. Trimming cost V 7 bases and J 2 bases; bases outside gene matches: 10. CDR3 length: 15 amino acids. Germline V gives CDR1 SQVTM, CDR2 ANQGSEA. This chain's CDR3 is CSADSGSTAYNEQFF. CDR3 DNA: TGCAGCGCCGACAGCGGGAGCACGGCCTACAATGAGCAGTTCTTC.

This clone has only a few counts. The chain carries TRBV19 and TRBJ2-2; TRBD1 is a possible D gene (6 bases). Trimming took off 8 bases at V and 1 base at J, with 8 bases between the two ends. The CDR3 is 13 residues long. Germline loops: CDR1 LNHDA, CDR2 SQIVND (reference sequence). CDR3 nucleotide sequence: TGTGCCAGTCCGGACAGGAACACCGGGGAGCTGTTTTTT. This gives the protein CASPDRNTGELFF.

This clone was recorded once. The chain links TRBV18 to TRBJ1-6; D perhaps matches TRBD1 (5 bases). From germline, CDR1 is KGHSH and CDR2 LQKENI. V lost 3 bases and J 4 bases, leaving 16 bases between the germline ends. This CDR3 is 17 amino acids long. CDR3: CASSPQRDRFYNSPLHF. CDR3 DNA sequence: TGTGCCAGCTCACCCCAGCGGGACCGTTTTTATAATTCACCCCTCCACTTT.

This clone is a singleton in its sample. The rearrangement uses TRBV7-9 and TRBJ2-5; a possible D gene is TRBD2 (5 bases). Germline CDR1 is SEHNR and CDR2 is FQNEAQ (reference sequence). This CDR3 region has 14 residues. V lost 5 bases to trimming and J lost 1 base, with 11 bases between them. CDR3 bases: TGTGCCAGCAGCCAGTCGGGGTTCCAAGAGACCCAGTACTTC. This sequence encodes CASSQSGFQETQYF.

The count of this clone is one. The V call is TRBV2, the J call TRBJ1-2, with 12 bases identical to TRBD1. Germline CDR1 is SNHLY and CDR2 is FYNNEI. Trimming at V came to 5 bases and at J to 8 bases, leaving 3 bases not matched to a gene. This CDR3 contains 13 residues. DNA for the CDR3: TGTGCCAGCAGTACCGGGACAGGGGGCGGCTACACCTTC. Protein: CASSTGTGGGYTF.

The rearrangement uses TRBV6-1 and TRBJ1-4, with D possibly being TRBD1 (6 bases). This CDR3 has 14 amino acids. The V gene's germline CDR1 is MNHNS and CDR2 SASEGT. Trimming took off 5 bases at V and 5 bases at J, with 12 bases between the two ends. The CDR3 DNA sequence: TGTGCCAGCAGTTTGGACAGACAGAATGAAAAACTGTTTTTT. Its protein product is CASSLDRQNEKLFF.

The genes are TRBV19 and TRBJ1-5; D is unresolved. The CDR3 has 13 residues. Trimming removed 3 bases at V and 4 bases at J, with 7 bases between. Germline loops: CDR1 LNHDA, CDR2 SQIVND (reference sequence). The CDR3 sequence is CASSMDGNQPQHF. The CDR3 region has the DNA TGTGCCAGTAGTATGGACGGAAATCAGCCCCAGCATTTT.

V and J are TRBV7-3 and TRBJ2-7; D not resolved. CDR3 length equals 14 residues. The V gene lost 0 bases and the J gene lost 2 bases, with 8 bases spanning the gap. Germline CDR1 is SGHTA and CDR2 is FQGTGA. The CDR3 nucleotides read TGTGCCAGCAGCTTAACGCCGAACCCCTACGAGCAGTACTTC. Residues: CASSLTPNPYEQYF.

The chain couples TRBV7-9 to TRBJ2-1; 9 nucleotides line up with TRBD1. CDR3 length: 15 residues. V gave up 5 bases and J gave up 2 bases; unmatched junction bases: 4. Germline CDR1 SEHNR, CDR2 FQNEAQ (reference sequence). CDR3: CASSDRDRAYNEQFF. CDR3 coding DNA: TGTGCCAGCAGCGACCGGGACAGGGCCTACAATGAGCAGTTCTTC. Full variable domain (rest looked up from reference TRBV7-9 and TRBJ2-1): DTGVSQNPRHKITKRGQNVTFRCDPISEHNRLYWYRQTLGQGPEFLTYFQNEAQLEKSRLLSDRFSAERPKGSFSTLEIQRTEQGDSAMYLCASSDRDRAYNEQFFGPGTRLTVL.

CDR3 region: CASSLGGLQGKTEAFF. CDR3 sequence (DNA): TGCGCCAGCAGCCTTGGGGGCCTACAGGGTAAGACTGAAGCTTTCTTT. V and J are TRBV5-1 and TRBJ1-1; TRBD1 might be the D (6 bases). The V gene lost 4 bases and the J gene lost 5 bases, with 21 bases spanning the gap. The CDR3 sequence is 16 residues long. Germline V gives CDR1 SGHRS, CDR2 YFSETQ. Complete variable domain (other parts from reference TRBV5-1 and TRBJ1-1): KAGVTQTPRYLIKTRGQQVTLSCSPISGHRSVSWYQQTPGQGLQFLFEYFSETQRNKGNFPGRFSGRQFSNSRSEMNVSTLELGDSALYLCASSLGGLQGKTEAFFGQGTRLTVV.

This rearrangement joins TRBV28 to TRBJ2-7; unclear D gene. The V gene's germline CDR1 is MDHEN and CDR2 SYDVKM. The CDR3 is 14 residues long. The CDR3 loop reads CACTEVKVGYEQYF. The DNA of the CDR3 is TGTGCTTGCACCGAAGTTAAGGTTGGCTACGAGCAGTACTTC.

V usage is TRBV5-1 and J usage is TRBJ2-3; D is possibly TRBD2 (6 bases). V was clipped by 4 bases and J by 1 base, with 13 bases between them. The germline V gene encodes CDR1 SGHRS and CDR2 YFSETQ. The CDR3 contains 15 residues. CDR3 sequence reads: CASSPEGRGTDTQYF. CDR3 nucleotides: TGCGCCAGCAGCCCGGAGGGGCGTGGCACAGATACGCAGTATTTT. The entire variable domain, with the rest obtained from reference TRBV5-1 and TRBJ2-3, is as follows: KAGVTQTPRYLIKTRGQQVTLSCSPISGHRSVSWYQQTPGQGLQFLFEYFSETQRNKGNFPGRFSGRQFSNSRSEMNVSTLELGDSALYLCASSPEGRGTDTQYFGPGTRLTVL.

This clone was observed once. V gene TRBV28 combines with J gene TRBJ1-4, with D perhaps TRBD1 (5 bases). Looked up from germline, CDR1 is MDHEN and CDR2 is SYDVKM. V was trimmed by 5 bases and J by 7 bases, leaving 17 bases between them. This CDR3 has 15 amino acids. CDR3 region: CASSQRGHGGEKLFF. CDR3 DNA sequence: TGTGCCAGCAGTCAGCGAGGACATGGTGGTGAAAAACTGTTTTTT.

V and J are TRBV11-3 and TRBJ2-3, with 10 bases fitting TRBD2. The germline CDR1 and CDR2 sequences are SGHNT and YENEEA. V shed 1 base, J shed 6 bases, and the junction held 4 bases outside the gene matches. The CDR3 loop spans 15 amino acids. The CDR3 protein is CASSLALAGADTQYF. CDR3 in DNA: TGTGCCAGCAGCTTAGCCCTAGCGGGAGCGGATACGCAGTATTTT. The whole variable domain, remainder taken from reference TRBV11-3 and TRBJ2-3, is EAGVVQSPRYKIIEKKQPVAFWCNPISGHNTLYWYLQNLGQGPELLIRYENEEAVDDSQLPKDRFSAERLKGVDSTLKIQPAELGDSAVYLCASSLALAGADTQYFGPGTRLTVL.

This chain uses TRBV5-1 with TRBJ2-2; 7 bases map to TRBD2. This CDR3 contains 16 residues. Trimming cost V 1 base and J 4 bases; bases outside gene matches: 7. The germline V gene encodes CDR1 SGHRS and CDR2 YFSETQ. The CDR3 DNA sequence: TGCGCCAGCAGCTTGCGGGAGGTGCGGCTCACCGGGGAGCTGTTTTTT. Translation: CASSLREVRLTGELFF.

The rearrangement joins TRBV19 to TRBJ2-1; 11 bases are a match to TRBD2. V gave up 7 bases and J gave up 7 bases; unmatched junction bases: 6. The CDR3 is made up of 14 amino acids. CDR1 LNHDA and CDR2 SQIVND come from the germline V gene (reference sequence). This chain's CDR3 is CASNELAGVNEQFF. The DNA of the CDR3 is TGTGCCAGTAACGAACTAGCGGGAGTTAATGAGCAGTTCTTC. Full variable domain (remainder filled in from reference TRBV19 and TRBJ2-1): DGGITQSPKYLFRKEGQNVTLSCEQNLNHDAMYWYRQDPGQGLRLIYYSQIVNDFQKGDIAEGYSVSREKKESFPLTVTSAQKNPTAFYLCASNELAGVNEQFFGPGTRLTVL.

This clone was detected a few times. This sequence joins TRBV7-9 and TRBJ2-2; 7 bases map to TRBD1. The CDR3 consists of 16 residues. Germline V CDR1 and CDR2: SEHNR, FQNEAQ (reference sequence). J lost 2 bases, V lost 2 bases, and 5 bases had no gene match. CDR3 region: CASSLLGTANTGELFF. The CDR3 bases are TGTGCCAGCAGCTTACTTGGGACAGCAAACACCGGGGAGCTGTTTTTT. Looking up the rest from reference TRBV7-9 and TRBJ2-2 gives the full variable domain: DTGVSQNPRHKITKRGQNVTFRCDPISEHNRLYWYRQTLGQGPEFLTYFQNEAQLEKSRLLSDRFSAERPKGSFSTLEIQRTEQGDSAMYLCASSLLGTANTGELFFGEGSRLTVL.

The chain joins TRBV7-9 to TRBJ2-7, with D hard to call. The CDR3 loop spans 13 amino acids. Trimming left V 5 bases short and J 1 base short, with 9 bases between. Germline CDR1 is SEHNR and CDR2 is FQNEAQ (reference sequence). This CDR3 is CASSPDGSYEQYF. Here the CDR3 DNA reads TGTGCCAGCAGCCCCGACGGATCCTACGAGCAGTACTTC.

This chain connects TRBV29-1 to TRBJ1-2; 10 nucleotides agree with TRBD1. The V segment lost 6 bases and the J segment 8 bases; nucleotides outside the gene matches: 6. The CDR3 length is 12 residues. The germline V gene encodes CDR1 SQVTM and CDR2 ANQGSEA. The CDR3 is CSVVDRGIGYTF. The CDR3 DNA reads as TGCAGCGTCGTGGACAGGGGGATCGGCTACACCTTC.

The rearrangement links TRBV28 to TRBJ2-2; D is perhaps TRBD1 (6 bases). Germline V gene sequence: CDR1 MDHEN, CDR2 SYDVKM. Trimming removed 1 base at V and 4 bases at J, with 10 bases between. The CDR3 extends over 15 amino acids. In nucleotides, the CDR3 is TGTGCCAGCAGTTTATCCGGACAGATCACCGGGGAGCTGTTTTTT. This translates into CASSLSGQITGELFF.

This chain connects TRBV5-1 to TRBJ1-1; 7 bases match TRBD1. Trimming cost V 4 bases and J 1 base; bases outside gene matches: 4. This CDR3 is 14 amino acids long. Germline-derived CDR1 and CDR2 are SGHRS and YFSETQ. Written as DNA, the CDR3 is TGCGCCAGCAGCCCGGGACAGACGAACACTGAAGCTTTCTTT. Protein sequence: CASSPGQTNTEAFF.

The V and J genes are TRBV10-3 and TRBJ1-3; D is unclear. There are 16 residues in the CDR3. Germline-derived CDR1 and CDR2 are ENHRY and SYGVKD. The V and J ends lost 1 base and 0 bases respectively, with 10 bases between them. CDR3 DNA sequence: TGTGCCATCAGTGAGTTAGCCAGGAGCTCTGGAAACACCATATATTTT. Its protein is CAISELARSSGNTIYF.

V gene TRBV9 combines with J gene TRBJ2-5, with D unclear. The CDR3 contains 12 residues. The V end was cut by 4 bases, the J end by 5 bases, with 9 bases between. The germline V gene has CDR1 SGDLS and CDR2 YYNGEE. The CDR3 here is CASSSLGETQYF. Here the CDR3 DNA reads TGTGCCAGCAGCTCCCTGGGGGAGACCCAGTACTTC.